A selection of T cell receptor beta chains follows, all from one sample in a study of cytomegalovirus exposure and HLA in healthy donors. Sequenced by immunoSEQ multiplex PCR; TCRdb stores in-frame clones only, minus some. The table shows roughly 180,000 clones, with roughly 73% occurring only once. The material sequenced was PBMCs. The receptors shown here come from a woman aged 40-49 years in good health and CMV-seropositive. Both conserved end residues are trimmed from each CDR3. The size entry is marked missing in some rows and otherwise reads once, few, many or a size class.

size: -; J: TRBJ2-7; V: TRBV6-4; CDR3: ASTDRRFPYEQY
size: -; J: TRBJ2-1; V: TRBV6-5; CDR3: ASSKLRETYNEQF
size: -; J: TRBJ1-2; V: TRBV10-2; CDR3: ASRKGDSVYGYT
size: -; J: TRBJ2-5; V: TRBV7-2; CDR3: ASSPRGSGNLKETQY
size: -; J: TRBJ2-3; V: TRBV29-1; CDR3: SDQLTGTTDTQY
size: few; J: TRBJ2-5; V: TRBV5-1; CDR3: ASSLRLEETQY
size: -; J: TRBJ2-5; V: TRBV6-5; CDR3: ASRSGRGRGETQY
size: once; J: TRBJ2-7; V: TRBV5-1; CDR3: ASSSDRGHYEQY
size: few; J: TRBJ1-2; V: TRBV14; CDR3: ASTKTGVNYGYT
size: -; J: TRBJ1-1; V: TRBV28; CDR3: ASRTGVDTEAF
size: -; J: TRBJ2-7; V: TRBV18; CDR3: ASSLSGTSASYEQY
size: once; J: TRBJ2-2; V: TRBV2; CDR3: ASSERQSTGELF
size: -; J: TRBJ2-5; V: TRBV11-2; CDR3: ASSPRITGIGQETQY
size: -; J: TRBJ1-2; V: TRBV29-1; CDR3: SVDSQGMGYT
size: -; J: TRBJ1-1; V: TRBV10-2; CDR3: ASRPSGPGGEAF
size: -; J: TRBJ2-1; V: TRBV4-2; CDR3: ASSQASGSGSVYNEQF
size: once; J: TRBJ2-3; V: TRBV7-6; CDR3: ASSLAASTDTQY
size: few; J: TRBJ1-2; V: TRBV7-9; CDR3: ASSPAVINYGYT
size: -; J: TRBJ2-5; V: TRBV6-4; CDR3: ASHKDRVQETQY
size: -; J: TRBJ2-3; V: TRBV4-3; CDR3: ASSQLAGLTDTQY
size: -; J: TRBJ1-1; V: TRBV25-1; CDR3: ASSEWGRGSTEAF
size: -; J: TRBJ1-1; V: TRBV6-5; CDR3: ASWRGTGRPEAF
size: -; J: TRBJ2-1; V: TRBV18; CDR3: ASSLGTGVV
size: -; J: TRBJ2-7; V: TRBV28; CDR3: ASSFWGQLYEQY
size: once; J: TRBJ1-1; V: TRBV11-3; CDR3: ASSLGTGHTEAF
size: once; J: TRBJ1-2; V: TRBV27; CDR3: ASSLGTGTGYT